This TCR beta chain was captured in a study of blood T cell repertoires in COVID-19. Study summary: Samples came from the United States, Italy and Spain, spanning acute and convalescent COVID-19. Sample material is recorded as cDNA or gDNA derived from T cells, B-cell-depleted T cells, or PBMCs.

In the original analysis: Scientists estimated how many nucleated cells there were by amplifying reference gene primers. Generated by immunoSEQ multiplex PCR, the TCRdb table keeps only in-frame clones and is missing some. For V, J and clone size, that table is used; D and trimming come from the DNA. The sample includes 150,000 to 200,000 clones, under 90% of them seen just once. The sample was peripheral blood. The clonotype originates from a human donor in a cohort sampled during active COVID-19.

As DNA, the CDR3 is TGCAGCGGGTCGGACAGGGGCGGTGGCTACACCTTC. This gives the protein CSGSDRGGGYTF. The chain recombines TRBV29-1 with TRBJ1-2, with TRBD1 matching over 9 bases. CDR3 size: 12 residues. J lost 7 bases, V lost 7 bases, and 7 bases had no gene match. The germline V gene encodes CDR1 SQVTM and CDR2 ANQGSEA.